This TCR beta chain comes out of a study of blood T cell repertoires in COVID-19. Looking at the study overall: Material from acute and convalescent COVID-19 was sourced from the United States, Italy and Spain. T cells, B-cell-depleted T cells, or PBMCs provided the cDNA or gDNA that served as material.

Per the study methods: Amplifying reference gene primers gave estimates of nucleated cell counts. The table came from immunoSEQ multiplex PCR; TCRdb's copy has only in-frame clones and leaves some out. V and J calls and clone size come straight from that table; D and trimming were deduced from the DNA. Of some 45,000 clones in the sample, about 91% were seen once. This CDR3 is 13 amino acids long. V shed 1 base and J shed 10 bases, with 14 bases lying between them. The germline V gene encodes CDR1 SGHRS and CDR2 YFSETQ. Sequencing was carried out using peripheral blood. The chain uses TRBV5-1 and TRBJ1-1; TRBD1 might be the D (6 bases). This clonotype was obtained from a man aged 50-59 years with active COVID-19. The CDR3 region has the DNA TGCGCCAGCAGCTTGCAGCAGGGGCAAGGAGCTTTCTTT. Its translation: CASSLQQGQGAFF.